These 13 T cell receptor beta chains were all obtained from the same sample, sequenced in a study of blood T cell repertoires in COVID-19. Clones were read by immunoSEQ multiplex PCR, and TCRdb kept only the in-frame ones, dropping some. The sample yields 350,000 to 550,000 clones, nearly 90% seen once. The source material was PBMCs or T cells enriched from blood (not recorded which). The receptors were sampled from a woman between 18 and 29 years old with acute COVID-19.

This clone was observed a few times. Within the sample, other DNA sequences also encode this same CDR3. This chain uses TRBV11-2 with TRBJ2-7; 9 positions match TRBD1. This CDR3 is built from 14 residues. Germline lookup yields CDR1 SGHAT and CDR2 FQNNGV. V shed 1 base, J shed 2 bases, and the junction held 0 bases outside the gene matches. CDR3 region: CASSLGTGAYEQYF. The CDR3 DNA reads as TGTGCCAGCAGCTTAGGGACAGGGGCCTACGAGCAGTACTTC.

In this sample, this clone turned up once. The rearrangement joins TRBV18 to TRBJ2-5; 8 bases are a match to TRBD2. The V gene end was trimmed by 0 bases and the J gene end by 4 bases; junction bases not matched to a gene: 4. Germline CDR1 is KGHSH and CDR2 is LQKENI. The CDR3 runs to 15 residues. The CDR3 sequence is CASSPPMAGGETQYF. The CDR3 DNA reads TGTGCCAGCTCACCACCGATGGCGGGAGGAGAGACCCAGTACTTC.

The gene calls are TRBV28 and TRBJ1-5, with D perhaps TRBD1 (6 bases). Trimming shortened V by 4 bases and J by 0 bases, and 13 bases separated the two germline ends. In germline, CDR1 is MDHEN, CDR2 SYDVKM. The CDR3 loop spans 16 amino acids. CDR3 DNA: TGTGCCAGCAGTTCACCTCAGGGGAATAGCAATCAGCCCCAGCATTTT. Its translation: CASSSPQGNSNQPQHF. Full variable domain (missing parts from reference TRBV28 and TRBJ1-5): DVKVTQSSRYLVKRTGEKVFLECVQDMDHENMFWYRQDPGLGLRLIYFSYDVKMKEKGDIPEGYSVSREKKERFSLILESASTNQTSMYLCASSSPQGNSNQPQHFGDGTRLSIL.

V and J are TRBV7-2 and TRBJ1-5; possible D gene TRBD1, 5 bases. This CDR3 has 17 amino acids. V lost 0 bases and J lost 3, with 15 bases in between. Germline CDR1 is SGHTA and CDR2 is FQGNSA. The CDR3 sequence is CASSLASGDGINQPQHF. The CDR3 region has the DNA TGTGCCAGCAGCTTAGCGTCGGGGGACGGCATCAATCAGCCCCAGCATTTT. Full variable domain (outside the CDR3, taken from reference TRBV7-2 and TRBJ1-5): GAGVSQSPSNKVTEKGKDVELRCDPISGHTALYWYRQSLGQGLEFLIYFQGNSAPDKSGLPSDRFSAERTGGSVSTLTIQRTQQEDSAVYLCASSLASGDGINQPQHFGDGTRLSIL.

The chain carries TRBV11-2 and TRBJ2-7, with 8 bases that match TRBD1. This CDR3 has 15 residues. V shed 0 bases and J 5 bases; nucleotides not matched to a gene: 6. CDR1 and CDR2 from the germline V gene are SGHAT and FQNNGV. In DNA, the CDR3 is TGTGCCAGCAGCTTAGAATTGGACAGGGTCGACGAGCAGTACTTC. Translation: CASSLELDRVDEQYF. Looking up the rest from reference TRBV11-2 and TRBJ2-7 gives the full variable domain: EAGVAQSPRYKIIEKRQSVAFWCNPISGHATLYWYQQILGQGPKLLIQFQNNGVVDDSQLPKDRFSAERLKGVDSTLKIQPAKLEDSAVYLCASSLELDRVDEQYFGPGTRLTVT.

To note about this clone: The junction departs from germline at one end; a sequencing error may be responsible. The rearrangement joins TRBV2 to TRBJ2-7; 12 positions match TRBD2. This CDR3 has 11 amino acids. Per the germline V gene, CDR1 is SNHLY and CDR2 is FYNNEI. The CDR3 sequence: CASSETSGRNF. CDR3 coding DNA: TGTGCCAGCAGTGAGACTAGCGGGAGAAACTTC.

The table lists this clone with a count of one. Here the CDR3 DNA reads TGTGCCAGTAGTATTAGTAGCGGGGGGGCCAATGAGCAGTTCTTC. Translated, it gives CASSISSGGANEQFF. This chain uses TRBV19 with TRBJ2-1; 11 bases align to TRBD2. Trimming took 3 bases from V and 6 from J; bases not matched to a gene: 4. Germline values: CDR1 LNHDA, CDR2 SQIVND (reference sequence). The CDR3 runs to 15 residues.

The CDR3 loop reads CAWSHSPSETQYF. The CDR3 DNA reads as TGTGCCTGGAGCCATAGCCCCTCGGAGACCCAGTACTTC. This chain joins TRBV30 and TRBJ2-5; D unclear. CDR3 length equals 13 residues. Trimming took 3 bases from V and 5 from J, leaving 13 bases between them. Germline V gene sequence: CDR1 GTSNPN, CDR2 SVGIG (reference sequence).

V usage is TRBV29-1 and J usage is TRBJ2-7; 12 positions agree with TRBD1. This CDR3 comprises 17 residues. Per germline, CDR1 SQVTM and CDR2 ANQGSEA. V gave up 5 bases and J gave up 6 bases; unmatched junction bases: 17. The CDR3 here is CSVSLGQGAARPGEQYF. In DNA, the CDR3 is TGCAGCGTTAGCCTGGGACAGGGGGCCGCCCGACCCGGCGAGCAGTACTTC.

The chain employs TRBV11-3 and TRBJ2-7; 12 nucleotides align to TRBD2. J was trimmed by 5 bases and V by 5 bases; bases with no gene match: 10. The CDR3 totals 16 residues. Germline V gene sequence: CDR1 SGHNT, CDR2 YENEEA. The DNA for the CDR3 is TGTGCCAGCAGCCCAGGACTAGCGGGGAGCTTCGACGAGCAGTACTTC. Its protein product is CASSPGLAGSFDEQYF.

The J gene is TRBJ1-6, the V gene TRBV3-1 (or the pseudogene TRBV3-2); D ambiguous. V lost 8 bases to trimming and J lost 7 bases, with 15 bases between them. Germline CDR1 is LGHDT and CDR2 is YNNKEL (reference sequence). The CDR3 extends over 14 amino acids. The CDR3 DNA reads as TGTGCCAGCGCCCCGGGAGCGAGAAATTCACCCCTCCACTTT. It encodes CASAPGARNSPLHF.

This chain joins TRBV2 and TRBJ1-5; 11 bases align to TRBD1. J lost 2 bases, V lost 2 bases, and 8 bases had no gene match. The germline CDR1 and CDR2 sequences are SNHLY and FYNNEI. The CDR3 has 18 residues. Here the CDR3 reads CASSERTGGFTGNQPQHF. Here the CDR3 DNA reads TGTGCCAGCAGTGAACGGACAGGGGGCTTTACCGGCAATCAGCCCCAGCATTTT.

This clone came up a few times. The rearrangement links TRBV7-8 to TRBJ1-2, with D perhaps TRBD1 (6 bases). Trimming removed 3 bases from V and 4 bases from J, with 18 bases in between. Germline V gene sequence: CDR1 SGHVS, CDR2 FQNEAQ. The CDR3 extends over 16 amino acids. CDR3: CASSLYLTGRFYGYTF. In DNA, the CDR3 is TGTGCCAGCAGCTTGTATCTAACAGGGCGGTTCTATGGCTACACCTTC.